This record concerns one T cell receptor beta chain sequence. The antigen is undetermined. This record comes from a study of shared clonotypes between healthy human individuals. Study-wide points: Lower generation probabilities were found for non-shared clonotypes than for those shared by all four donors.

The V end was cut by 4 bases, the J end by 8 bases, with 9 bases between. In germline, CDR1 is LNHDA, CDR2 SQIVND (reference sequence). The CDR3 loop spans 12 amino acids. All participating donors were Caucasian adults from Nashville, Tennessee. Evenly divided among several immunoSEQ plates was the genomic DNA of each subset. Sequencing was performed with immunoSEQ multiplex PCR; in TCRdb, only in-frame clones are kept and a portion is missing. The sample consists of around 700,000 clones, around two thirds of them appearing once. The TCR comes from a young woman in good health. This rearrangement joins TRBV19 to TRBJ2-1, with D perhaps TRBD2 (6 bases). The material sequenced was memory CD4+ T cells sorted from blood. Subset denoted: CD45RA-negative fraction. CDR3 protein: CASSKEGYEQFF. In nucleotides, the CDR3 is TGTGCCAGTAGTAAGGAGGGATATGAGCAGTTCTTC.